This TCR beta chain was recovered during a study of graft-versus-host responses after intestinal transplantation. Whole-study results and caveats: The marrow of recipients harbored GvH clones, and ileum or blood showed some of them first. Graft-versus-host to host-versus-graft clonal ratios in allografts were high in patients with graft-donor T cell macrochimerism.

About this clone itself: Antigen specificity is unknown.

Clones were sequenced by immunoSEQ multiplex PCR, and TCRdb holds only the in-frame ones, with some missing. This sample has about 66,000 clones, with roughly 88% found just once. This TCR was sampled from a human donor who received an intestinal transplant. This specimen consisted of unstimulated CD8+ T cells sorted from spleen or lymph node cells, obtained before intestinal transplant.

In DNA, the CDR3 is TGTGCCAGCAGCGCAGTGGGGGGGTACACTGAAGCTTTCTTT. Its translation is CASSAVGGYTEAFF. The rearrangement joins TRBV9 to TRBJ1-1; a weak D match, TRBD1 (5 bases). Per the germline V gene, CDR1 is SGDLS and CDR2 is YYNGEE. This CDR3 region has 14 residues. V dropped 3 bases and J dropped 3 bases, with 12 bases sitting between them.